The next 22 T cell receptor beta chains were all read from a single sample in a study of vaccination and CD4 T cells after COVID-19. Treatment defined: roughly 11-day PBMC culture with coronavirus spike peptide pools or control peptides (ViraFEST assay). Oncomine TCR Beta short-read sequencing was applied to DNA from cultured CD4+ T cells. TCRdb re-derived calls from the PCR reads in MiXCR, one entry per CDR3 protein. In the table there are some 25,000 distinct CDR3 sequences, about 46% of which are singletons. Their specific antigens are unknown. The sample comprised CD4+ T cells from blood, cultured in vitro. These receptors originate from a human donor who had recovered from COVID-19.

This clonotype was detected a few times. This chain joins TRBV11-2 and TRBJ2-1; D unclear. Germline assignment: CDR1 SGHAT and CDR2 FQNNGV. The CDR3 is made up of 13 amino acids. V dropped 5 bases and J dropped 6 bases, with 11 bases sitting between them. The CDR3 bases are TGTGCCAGCAGCCGCACCCCGGGCAATGAGCAGTTCTTC. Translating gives CASSRTPGNEQFF.

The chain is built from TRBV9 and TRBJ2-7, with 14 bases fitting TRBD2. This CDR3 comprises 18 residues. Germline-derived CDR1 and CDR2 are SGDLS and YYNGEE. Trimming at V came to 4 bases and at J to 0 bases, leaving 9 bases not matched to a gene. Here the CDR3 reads CASSSGLAGGHSSYEQYF. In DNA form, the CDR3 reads TGTGCCAGCAGCTCCGGACTAGCGGGGGGCCACAGCTCCTACGAGCAGTACTTC.

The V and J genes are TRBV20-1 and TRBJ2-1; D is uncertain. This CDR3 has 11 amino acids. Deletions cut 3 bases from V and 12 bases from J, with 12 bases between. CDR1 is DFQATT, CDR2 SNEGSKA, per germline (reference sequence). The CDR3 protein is CSASLMAVQFF. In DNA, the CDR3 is TGCAGTGCTAGTTTAATGGCGGTGCAGTTCTTC.

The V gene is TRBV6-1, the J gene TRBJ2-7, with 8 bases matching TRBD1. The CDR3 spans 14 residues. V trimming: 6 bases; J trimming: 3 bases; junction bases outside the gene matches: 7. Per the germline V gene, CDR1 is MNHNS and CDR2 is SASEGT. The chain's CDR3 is CASSQGQGHYEQYF. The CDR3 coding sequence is TGTGCCAGCAGCCAAGGACAGGGACACTACGAGCAGTACTTC.

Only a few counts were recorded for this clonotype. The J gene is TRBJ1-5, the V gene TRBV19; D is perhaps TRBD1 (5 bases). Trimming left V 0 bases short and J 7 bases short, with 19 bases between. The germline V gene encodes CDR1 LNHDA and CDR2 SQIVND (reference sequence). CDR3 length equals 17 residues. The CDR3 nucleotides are TGTGCCAGTAGTATAGATCACAGGCAGATAGTCGGGCAGCCCCAGCATTTT. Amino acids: CASSIDHRQIVGQPQHF.

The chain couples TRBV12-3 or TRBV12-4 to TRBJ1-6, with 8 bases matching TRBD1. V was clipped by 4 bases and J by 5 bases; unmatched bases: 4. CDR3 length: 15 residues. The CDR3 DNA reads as TGTGCCAGCAGTTCCGGGGACAGGAATAATTCACCCCTCCACTTT. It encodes CASSSGDRNNSPLHF.

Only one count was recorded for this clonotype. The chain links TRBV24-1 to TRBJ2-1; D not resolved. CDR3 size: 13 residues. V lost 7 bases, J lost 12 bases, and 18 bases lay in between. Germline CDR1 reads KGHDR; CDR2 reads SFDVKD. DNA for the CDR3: TGTGCCACCAGATCGACTGGGCAAATGTCGCAGTTCTTC. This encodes CATRSTGQMSQFF.

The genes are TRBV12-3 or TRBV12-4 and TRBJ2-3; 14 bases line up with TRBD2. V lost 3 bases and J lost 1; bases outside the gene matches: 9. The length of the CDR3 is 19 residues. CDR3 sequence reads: CASSFTYGTSGSRTDTQYF. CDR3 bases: TGTGCCAGCAGTTTCACGTACGGGACTAGCGGGAGTCGCACAGATACGCAGTATTTT.

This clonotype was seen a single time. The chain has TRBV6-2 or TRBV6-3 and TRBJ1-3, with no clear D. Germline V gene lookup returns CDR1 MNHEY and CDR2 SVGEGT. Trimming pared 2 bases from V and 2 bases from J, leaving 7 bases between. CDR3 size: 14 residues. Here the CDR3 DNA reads TGTGCCAGCAGTTACCGTGGGGCTGGAAACACCATATATTTT. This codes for CASSYRGAGNTIYF.

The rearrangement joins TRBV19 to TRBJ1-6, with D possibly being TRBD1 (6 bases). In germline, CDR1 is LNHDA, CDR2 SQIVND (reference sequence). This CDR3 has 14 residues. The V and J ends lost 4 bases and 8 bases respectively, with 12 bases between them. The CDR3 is CASSTVGGDSPLHF. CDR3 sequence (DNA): TGTGCCAGTAGTACCGTAGGGGGAGATTCACCCCTCCACTTT.

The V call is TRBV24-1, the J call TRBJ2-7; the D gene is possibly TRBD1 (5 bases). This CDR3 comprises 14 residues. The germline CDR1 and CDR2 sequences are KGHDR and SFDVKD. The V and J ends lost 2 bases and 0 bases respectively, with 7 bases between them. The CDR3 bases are TGTGCCACCAGTGATTCAGACAGCTCCTACGAGCAGTACTTC. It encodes CATSDSDSSYEQYF.

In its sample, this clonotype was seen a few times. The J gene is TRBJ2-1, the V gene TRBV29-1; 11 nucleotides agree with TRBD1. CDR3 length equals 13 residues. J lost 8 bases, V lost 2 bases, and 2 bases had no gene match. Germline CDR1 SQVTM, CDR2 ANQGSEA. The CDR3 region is CSVERDRGDEQFF. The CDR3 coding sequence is TGCAGCGTTGAACGGGACAGGGGGGATGAGCAGTTCTTC.

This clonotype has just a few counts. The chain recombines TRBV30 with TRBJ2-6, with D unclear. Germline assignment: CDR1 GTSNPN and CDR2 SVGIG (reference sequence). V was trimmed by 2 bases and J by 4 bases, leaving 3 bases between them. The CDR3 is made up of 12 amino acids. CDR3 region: CAWSSGANVLTF. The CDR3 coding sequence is TGTGCCTGGAGTTCCGGGGCCAACGTCCTGACTTTC. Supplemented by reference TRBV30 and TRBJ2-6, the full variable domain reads SQTIHQWPATLVQPVGSPLSLECTVEGTSNPNLYWYRQAAGRGLQLLFYSVGIGQISSEVPQNLSASRPQDRQFILSSKKLLLSDSGFYLCAWSSGANVLTFGAGSRLTVL.

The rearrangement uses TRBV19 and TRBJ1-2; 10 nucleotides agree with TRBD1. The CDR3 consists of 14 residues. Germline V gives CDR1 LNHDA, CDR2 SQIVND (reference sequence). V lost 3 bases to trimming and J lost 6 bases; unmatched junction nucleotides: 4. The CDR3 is CASSITGTGDGYTF. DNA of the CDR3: TGTGCCAGTAGTATTACGGGGACAGGGGATGGCTACACCTTC.

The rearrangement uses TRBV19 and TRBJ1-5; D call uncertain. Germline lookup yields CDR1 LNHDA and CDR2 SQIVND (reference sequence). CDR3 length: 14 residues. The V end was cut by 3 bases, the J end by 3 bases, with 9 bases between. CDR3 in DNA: TGTGCCAGTAGTATCTTGGAGATCAATCAGCCCCAGCATTTT. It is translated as CASSILEINQPQHF.

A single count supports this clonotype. CDR3 DNA: TGTGCCAGCAGTGAACACGTACTAGCGGGAATTAAGCAGTTCTTC. Translation gives CASSEHVLAGIKQFF. The V and J genes are TRBV6-1 and TRBJ2-1; 10 positions agree with TRBD2. The CDR3 is 15 residues long. The ends lost 2 bases at V and 11 bases at J; junction bases unmatched: 9. Germline V gives CDR1 MNHNS, CDR2 SASEGT.

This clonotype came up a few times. The CDR3 DNA sequence: TGTGCCACCAATCCTGGTGGACACCCGGGACTAGCGGGATCCTACAATGAGCAGTTCTTC. It encodes CATNPGGHPGLAGSYNEQFF. The chain links TRBV24-1 to TRBJ2-1; TRBD2 matches at 13 bases. Germline trimming cut 8 bases from V and 1 base from J; bases unmatched to any gene: 16. CDR3 length: 20 amino acids. Per germline, CDR1 KGHDR and CDR2 SFDVKD.

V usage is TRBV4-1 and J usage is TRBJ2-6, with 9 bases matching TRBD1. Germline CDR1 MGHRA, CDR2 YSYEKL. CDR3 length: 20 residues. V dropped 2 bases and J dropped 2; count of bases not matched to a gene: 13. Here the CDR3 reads CASSQSPTGTGTTGANVLTF. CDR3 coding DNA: TGCGCCAGCAGCCAATCGCCAACCGGGACAGGGACCACTGGGGCCAACGTCCTGACTTTC.

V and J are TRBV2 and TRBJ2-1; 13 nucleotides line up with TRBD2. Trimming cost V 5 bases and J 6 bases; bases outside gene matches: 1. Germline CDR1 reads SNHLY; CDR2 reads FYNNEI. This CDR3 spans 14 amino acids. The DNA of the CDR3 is TGTGCCAGCAGTCGGACTAGCGGGAGCAATGAGCAGTTCTTC. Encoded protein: CASSRTSGSNEQFF.

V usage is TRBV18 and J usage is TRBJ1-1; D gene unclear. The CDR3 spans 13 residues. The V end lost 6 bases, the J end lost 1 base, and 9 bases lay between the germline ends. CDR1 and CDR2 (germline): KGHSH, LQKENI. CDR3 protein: CASSLQANTEAFF. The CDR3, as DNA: TGTGCCAGCTCCCTGCAAGCGAACACTGAAGCTTTCTTT.

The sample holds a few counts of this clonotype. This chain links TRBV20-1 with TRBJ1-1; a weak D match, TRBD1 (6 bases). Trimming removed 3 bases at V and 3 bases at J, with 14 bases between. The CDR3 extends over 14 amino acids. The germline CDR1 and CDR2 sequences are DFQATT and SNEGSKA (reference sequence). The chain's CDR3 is CSARGGREHTEAFF. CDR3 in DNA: TGCAGTGCTAGGGGGGGGCGGGAGCACACTGAAGCTTTCTTT.

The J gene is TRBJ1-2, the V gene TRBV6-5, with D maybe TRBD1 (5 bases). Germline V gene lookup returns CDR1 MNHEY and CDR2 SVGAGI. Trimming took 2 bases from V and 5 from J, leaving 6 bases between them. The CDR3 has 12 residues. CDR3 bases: TGTGCCAGCAGTTACCGGGGGTATGGCTACACCTTC. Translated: CASSYRGYGYTF.